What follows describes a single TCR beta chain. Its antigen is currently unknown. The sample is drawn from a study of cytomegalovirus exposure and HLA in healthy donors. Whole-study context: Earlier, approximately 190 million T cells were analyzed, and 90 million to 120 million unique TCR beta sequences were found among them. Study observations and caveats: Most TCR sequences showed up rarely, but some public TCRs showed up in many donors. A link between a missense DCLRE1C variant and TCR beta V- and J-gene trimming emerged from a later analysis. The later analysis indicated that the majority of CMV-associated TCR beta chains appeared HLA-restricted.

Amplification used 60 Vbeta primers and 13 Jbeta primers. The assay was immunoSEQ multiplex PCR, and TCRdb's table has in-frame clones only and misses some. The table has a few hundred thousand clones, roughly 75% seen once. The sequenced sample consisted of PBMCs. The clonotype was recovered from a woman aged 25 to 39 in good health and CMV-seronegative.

For the CDR3, the DNA is TGTGCCAGTAGGGCAGGGCGAAATCAGCCCCAGCATTTT. Protein: CASRAGRNQPQHF. The gene calls are TRBV19 and TRBJ1-5, with D perhaps matching TRBD1 (5 bases). With 6 bases removed from V and 4 bases from J, the gap between germline ends came to 10 bases. The V gene's germline CDR1 is LNHDA and CDR2 SQIVND (reference sequence). The CDR3 contains 13 residues.